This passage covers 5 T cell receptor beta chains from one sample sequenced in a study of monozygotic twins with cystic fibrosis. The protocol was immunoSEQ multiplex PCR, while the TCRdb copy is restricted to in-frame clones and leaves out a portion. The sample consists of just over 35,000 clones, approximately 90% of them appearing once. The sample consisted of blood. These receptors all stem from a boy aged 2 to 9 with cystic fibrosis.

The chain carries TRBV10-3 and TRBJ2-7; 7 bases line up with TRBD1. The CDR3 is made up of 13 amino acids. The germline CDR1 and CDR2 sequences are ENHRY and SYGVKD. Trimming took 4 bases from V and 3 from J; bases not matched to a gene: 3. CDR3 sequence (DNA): TGTGCCATCAGTGGGACAGGTAACTACGAGCAGTACTTC. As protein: CAISGTGNYEQYF.

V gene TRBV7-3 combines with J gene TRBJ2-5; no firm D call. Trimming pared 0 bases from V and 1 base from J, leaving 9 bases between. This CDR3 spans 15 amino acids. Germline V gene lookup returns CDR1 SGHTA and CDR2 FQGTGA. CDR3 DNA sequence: TGTGCCAGCAGCTTAACTCCAACGGGCCAAGAGACCCAGTACTTC. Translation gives CASSLTPTGQETQYF.

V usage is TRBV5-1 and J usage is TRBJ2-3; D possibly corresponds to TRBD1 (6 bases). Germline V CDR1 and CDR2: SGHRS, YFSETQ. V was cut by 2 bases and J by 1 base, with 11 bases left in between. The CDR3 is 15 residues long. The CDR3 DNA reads TGCGCCAGCAGCTTCAGGGGTGGAGGCACAGATACGCAGTATTTT. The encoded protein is CASSFRGGGTDTQYF.

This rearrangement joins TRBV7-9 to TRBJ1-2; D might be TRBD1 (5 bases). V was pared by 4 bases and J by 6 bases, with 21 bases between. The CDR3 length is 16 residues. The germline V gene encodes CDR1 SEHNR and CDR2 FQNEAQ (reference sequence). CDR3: CASSSDNRILQDGYTF. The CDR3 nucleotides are TGTGCCAGCAGCTCAGACAACAGGATTTTACAAGATGGCTACACCTTC.

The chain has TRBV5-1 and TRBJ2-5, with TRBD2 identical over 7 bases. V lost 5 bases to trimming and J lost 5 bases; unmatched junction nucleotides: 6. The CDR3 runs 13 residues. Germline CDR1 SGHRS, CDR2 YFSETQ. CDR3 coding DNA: TGCGCCAGCAGGACGGCGGGGGTGGAGACCCAGTACTTC. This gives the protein CASRTAGVETQYF.